Sequencing of this T cell receptor (beta chain) was carried out in a study of blood T cell repertoires in COVID-19. Study-wide background: Both acute and convalescent COVID-19 samples were obtained from the United States, Italy and Spain. Nucleic acid was either cDNA or gDNA, and it came from T cells, B-cell-depleted T cells, or PBMCs.

The V and J ends lost 1 base and 1 base respectively, with 7 bases between them. The CDR3 spans 14 residues. Looked up from germline, CDR1 is LNHDA and CDR2 is SQIVND (reference sequence). This clone was detected once. At the DNA level, this CDR3 is encoded by other sequences in the same sample as well. Per the original methods: For nucleated cells, counts were estimated from reference gene primer amplification. Libraries were prepared by immunoSEQ multiplex PCR; TCRdb keeps only in-frame clonotypes and omits some of them. From that table come the V and J calls and clone size; the DNA was used to work out D and trimming. The table lists more than 200,000 clones, 70% to 90% of them singletons.

The sample comprised peripheral blood. The V call is TRBV19, the J call TRBJ1-1, with a tentative D call TRBD1 (5 bases). This TCR came from a human donor in a cohort sampled during active COVID-19. CDR3 sequence reads: CASSIVRGNTEAFF. In nucleotides, the CDR3 is TGTGCCAGTAGTATAGTAAGGGGGAACACTGAAGCTTTCTTT.